This T cell receptor (beta chain) comes out of a study of cytomegalovirus exposure and HLA in healthy donors. The PCR was carried out with 60 Vbeta primers and 13 Jbeta primers. Some clones are missing from TCRdb's copy, which holds only in-frame ones; the method was immunoSEQ multiplex PCR. The repertoire holds about 160,000 clones, about three quarters seen once, with 3% to 3.5% in the top ten. In germline, CDR1 is SGHDN, CDR2 FVKESK. V was pared by 0 bases and J by 6 bases, with 14 bases between. The CDR3 contains 15 residues. Study-level points and caveats: Analyses of presence/absence relied on an assumption of roughly uniform sequencing depth across donors. A further, later analysis showed that HLA-associated TCR beta chains (compared with equally common others) were more clonally expanded.

As to this clone: What it binds is unknown.

This chain joins TRBV14 and TRBJ1-1; D is ambiguous. The sequence derives from a woman in her thirties or forties in good health and CMV-seronegative. The specimen was PBMCs. CDR3 DNA: TGTGCCAGCAGCCAAGAGGTGGGGAGATTTGCTGAAGCTTTCTTT. Protein: CASSQEVGRFAEAFF.